This T cell receptor (beta chain) originates from a study of T cell changes during pregnancy in multiple sclerosis (dated by TCRdb to between 2019 and 2020). Broadly, across the study: The study examined how the T cell repertoire changed over the course of pregnancy in women with multiple sclerosis.

CDR1 and CDR2 (SSHAT, FNYEAQ) derive from the germline V gene (reference sequence). The CDR3 runs 16 residues from the cysteine to the phenylalanine. Only CDR3 DNA remains: 48 bases, in frame from the first base. Concerning this clone itself: The antigen it binds to is not known. The junction departs from germline at one end; a sequencing error may be responsible.

Library preparation used the immunoSEQ multiplex PCR assay. Sourced from immuneACCESS, this table was stored by TCRdb with only in-frame sequences that have V and J called. A share of the clones is absent; for the studies checked, an unresolved V gene accounts for under half, and the remainder has no known explanation. Counted in this sample were tens of thousands of clones; about 88% of them appeared once. The ten largest make up under 0.8% of the sample. The chain joins TRBV7-7 to TRBJ2-2; a weak D assignment points to TRBD2 (5 bases agree). This sequence originates from a female donor with multiple sclerosis, enrolled in a pregnancy study. The source was CD4+ T cells from peripheral blood mononuclear cells, collected in the first trimester of pregnancy. The DNA sequence is as follows: TGTGCTAGCAGCTCCTCCGGACTGATTGGGTCCGGGGAGCTGTTTTTT. Its protein reads: CASSSSGLIGSGELFF.